Listed here are 7 T cell receptor beta chains from one sample, sequenced in a study of technical replicates of blood from several donors. The method was immunoSEQ multiplex PCR; TCRdb's version includes in-frame clones alone and lacks a portion of them. This sample has more than 90,000 clones, with around 96% found just once. Sequencing input: T cells isolated from PBMCs. Receptors were obtained from a human donor in good health.

V is TRBV9 and J is TRBJ2-7, with 11 bases identical to TRBD1. Germline CDR1 reads SGDLS; CDR2 reads YYNGEE. CDR3 length: 17 residues. Trimming removed 2 bases from V and 5 bases from J; junction bases left unmatched: 12. This chain's CDR3 is CASSVSPGTGGEDEQYF. CDR3 nucleotides: TGTGCCAGCAGCGTTAGCCCCGGGACAGGGGGAGAGGACGAGCAGTACTTC.

This clone was counted once. The genes are TRBV27 and TRBJ1-2; no definite D call. CDR3 length equals 12 residues. The ends were cut back, 8 bases at V and 8 bases at J, with 15 bases in the middle. The germline gives CDR1 MNHEY, CDR2 SMNVEV (reference sequence). The CDR3 loop is CASRPAGGGYTF. The DNA for the CDR3 is TGTGCCAGCCGGCCGGCCGGAGGGGGCTACACCTTC.

This clone was counted many times. This rearrangement joins TRBV7-6 to TRBJ2-7, with D possibly TRBD2 on 6 matching bases. Germline-derived CDR1 and CDR2 are SGHVS and FNYEAQ. The CDR3 totals 19 residues. Between the trimmed V and J ends, which lost 2 bases and 0 bases, there was a span of 23 bases. The CDR3 loop is CASSLYPLGGAGSSYEQYF. The CDR3 coding sequence is TGTGCCAGCAGCTTATACCCCCTCGGGGGAGCGGGTAGCTCCTACGAGCAGTACTTC.

J is TRBJ1-2 and V is TRBV29-1; 8 bases align to TRBD1. With V trimmed by 1 base and J by 3 bases, 7 bases remained unmatched. Looked up from germline, CDR1 is SQVTM and CDR2 is ANQGSEA. The CDR3 runs to 15 residues. For the CDR3, the DNA is TGCAGCGTTGAAGTCCTACAGGGGGAAGACTATGGCTACACCTTC. Encoded protein: CSVEVLQGEDYGYTF.

The CDR3 DNA is TGTGCCAGCAGCTTAGATCGGGACACCCATCAGCCCCAGCATTTT. It specifies CASSLDRDTHQPQHF. The chain joins TRBV7-2 to TRBJ1-5, with D tentatively TRBD1 (6 bases). CDR3 size: 15 residues. Trimming left V 1 base short and J 5 bases short, with 12 bases between. CDR1 is SGHTA and CDR2 is FQGNSA in the germline V gene.

A word on this clone: Other DNA sequences in the same sample also yield this CDR3. The rearrangement uses TRBV5-4 and TRBJ1-5; D possibly corresponds to TRBD1 (5 bases). Trimming took 0 bases from V and 5 from J, leaving 6 bases between them. Germline V CDR1 and CDR2: SGHNT, YYREEE (reference sequence). This CDR3 has 13 residues. CDR3: CASSLGGDQPQHF. The CDR3 coding sequence is TGTGCCAGCAGCTTGGGGGGCGATCAGCCCCAGCATTTT. Filled out from reference TRBV5-4 and TRBJ1-5, the complete variable domain reads ETGVTQSPTHLIKTRGQQVTLRCSSQSGHNTVSWYQQALGQGPQFIFQYYREEENGRGNFPPRFSGLQFPNYSSELNVNALELDDSALYLCASSLGGDQPQHFGDGTRLSIL.

The chain recombines TRBV9 with TRBJ2-5; TRBD2 matches 8 bases. Germline assignment: CDR1 SGDLS and CDR2 YYNGEE. V lost 4 bases to trimming and J lost 3 bases; unmatched junction nucleotides: 8. The CDR3 runs to 15 residues. This chain's CDR3 is CASSPRNGREETQYF. CDR3 bases: TGTGCCAGCAGCCCCCGAAACGGGAGGGAAGAGACCCAGTACTTC.